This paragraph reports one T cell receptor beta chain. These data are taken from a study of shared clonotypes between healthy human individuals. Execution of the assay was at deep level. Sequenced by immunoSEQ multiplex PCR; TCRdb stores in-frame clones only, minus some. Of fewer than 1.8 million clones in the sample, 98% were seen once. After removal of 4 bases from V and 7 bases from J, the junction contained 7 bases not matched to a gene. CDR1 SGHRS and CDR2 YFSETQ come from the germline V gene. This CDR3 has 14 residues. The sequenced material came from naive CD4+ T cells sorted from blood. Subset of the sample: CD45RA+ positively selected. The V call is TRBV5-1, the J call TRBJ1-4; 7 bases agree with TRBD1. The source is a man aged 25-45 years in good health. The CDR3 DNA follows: TGCGCCAGCAGCCCGGGACAGTTCGGTGAAAAACTGTTTTTT. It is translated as CASSPGQFGEKLFF.